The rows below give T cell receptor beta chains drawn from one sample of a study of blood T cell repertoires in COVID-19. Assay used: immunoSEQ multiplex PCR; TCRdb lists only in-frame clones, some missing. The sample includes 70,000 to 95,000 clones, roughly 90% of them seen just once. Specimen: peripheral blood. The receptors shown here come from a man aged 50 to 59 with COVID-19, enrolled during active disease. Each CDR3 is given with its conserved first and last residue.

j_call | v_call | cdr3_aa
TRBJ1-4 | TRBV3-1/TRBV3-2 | CASSQEAGEGEKLFF
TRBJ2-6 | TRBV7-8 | CASSPGQGVAGANVLTF
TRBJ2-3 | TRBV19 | CASSKYSETSTDTQYF
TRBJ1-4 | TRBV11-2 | CASRSNTGSFEKLFF
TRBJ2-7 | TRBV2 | CASSVLYEQYF
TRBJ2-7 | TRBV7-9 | CASSPAGTTHEQYF
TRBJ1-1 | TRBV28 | CASTKTGGSVNTEAFF
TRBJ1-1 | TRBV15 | CATSRDESTEAFF
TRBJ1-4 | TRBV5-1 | CASSLEGTNEKLFF
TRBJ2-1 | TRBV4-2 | CASSQTQLAGGLYEQFF
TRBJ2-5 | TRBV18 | CASSHRVVETQYF
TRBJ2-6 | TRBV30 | CAWSLTGASGANVLTF
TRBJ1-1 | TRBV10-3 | CAISEQGTTEAFF
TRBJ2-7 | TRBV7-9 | CASSLGDTEQYF
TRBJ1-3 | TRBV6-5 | CASSYQGASGNTIYF
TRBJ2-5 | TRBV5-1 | CASSSQGSETQYF
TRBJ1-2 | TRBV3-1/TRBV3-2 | CASSQDLGQGQANYGYTF
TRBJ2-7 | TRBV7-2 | CASSRAGLAGSHEQYF
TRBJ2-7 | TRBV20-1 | CSASNVGGSSYEQYF
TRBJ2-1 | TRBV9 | CASSVGGGSALSSYNEQFF
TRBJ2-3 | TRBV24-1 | CATSDSFLGQGVPTDTQYF
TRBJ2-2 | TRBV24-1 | CATSDPSSGGTGELFF